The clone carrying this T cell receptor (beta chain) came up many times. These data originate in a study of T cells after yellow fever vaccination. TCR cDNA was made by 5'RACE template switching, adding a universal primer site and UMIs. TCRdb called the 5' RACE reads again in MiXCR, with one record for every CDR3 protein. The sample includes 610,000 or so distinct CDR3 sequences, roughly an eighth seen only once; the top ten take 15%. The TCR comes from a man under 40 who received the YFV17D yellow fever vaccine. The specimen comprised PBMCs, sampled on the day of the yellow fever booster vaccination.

CDR3 nucleotide sequence: TGTGCCAGCAGCTCCCGACCCGGGGACGAGCAGTACTTC. It codes for CASSSRPGDEQYF. The V gene is TRBV7-2, the J gene TRBJ2-7; D may be TRBD2 (5 bases). Looked up from germline, CDR1 is SGHTA and CDR2 is FQGNSA. The CDR3 is 13 amino acids. V dropped 4 bases and J dropped 5 bases, with 12 bases sitting between them.